The entry below gives a single TCR beta chain sequence along with its context. Its antigen target is currently unknown. Base qualities are not provided; no much larger clone lies one nucleotide away. The sample comes from a study of T cell responses to AZD1222 COVID-19 vaccine listed by TCRdb under 2021. Context from the whole study: AZD1222 recipients given second doses at about 4 weeks or at about 12 weeks were pooled, since spike-specific TCR depth and breadth were not found to differ between the two schedules. TCR sequencing covered 230 or so trial participants: roughly 200 given two doses of AZD1222 and approximately 26 given two doses of MenACWY control vaccine. Trial participants were enrolled into age subgroups of 18-55, 56-69 and 70-plus years, which contained approximately 150, 30 and 60 TCR-sequenced participants, respectively. On the study overall, not on this receptor specifically: Participants were mostly white British, with more females than males. The authors suggested clonal diversity may have been underestimated. Only a handful of AZD1222 recipients were SARS-CoV-2 seropositive at baseline, limiting conclusions about previously exposed vaccinees. In the small 56-69-year group, the increase in depth fell short of significance, most likely because of low power. Because no day 14 peak-response samples were available, repertoires were characterized only after the peak T cell response. Reportedly, close to half of the unique spike-specific TCRs recognized epitopes lying outside the regions that are mutated in the B.1.351 and B.1.1.7 variants. The whole spike protein was spanned by vaccine-associated CD4 TCRs, and dominant responses were seen in regions 160-218 and 743-854. After two AZD1222 doses, both the breadth and the depth of spike-specific TCRs were significantly higher than at day 0 and than in MenACWY recipients.

The sample's time point label is to be understood as: baseline before first vaccination. Vaccinee samples were obtained from the UK trials COV001 and COV002, which included a single-blind randomized controlled phase 2/3 trial of AZD1222 (ChAdOx1 nCoV-19) in healthy adults. For TCRbeta chain sequencing, PBMC samples were collected from trial participants at day 0 and at day 28 after the second dose. The CDR3 regions of human TCRbeta chains were analyzed by immunosequencing. The original methods were these. Repertoire TCRs were matched against a reference library of SARS-CoV-2-specific TCRs generated with the MIRA antigen-specificity platform. Breadth was defined as the fraction of unique TCRs that were SARS-CoV-2-associated, and depth was defined as the fraction of total T cells that were SARS-CoV-2-associated. Using the MIRA data, each spike-specific TCR was mapped to the spike region that the TCR reacts to and placed in a CD4 or CD8 class. Log10-transformed breadth and depth values were compared by one-way ANOVA with Sidak's multiple comparisons tests. The source is immuneACCESS, and TCRdb retained only in-frame sequences with V and J called. Part of the clones is not carried over; for the studies checked, unresolved V genes explain less than half of this, and the remainder is unexplained. Clonal size and the V and J genes are those of that table, whereas D and trimming came from the DNA. This sample holds roughly 80,000 clones; nearly 85% were observed only once. The ten largest clones add up to 2.9% of the sample.

There are 10 amino acids in the CDR3, from cysteine to phenylalanine inclusive. Only the CDR3 DNA stays, 30 bases, in frame from base 1. Per the germline V gene, MNHEY is the CDR1 and SVGAGI is the CDR2. V lost 2 bases and J lost 6 bases; the stretch between them is 1 base long. The receptor was derived from an adult in good health. The sample here was peripheral blood, taken on day 0 of AZD1222 vaccination. Rearrangement joined TRBV6-5 to TRBJ1-1, with no confident D gene call. CDR3 reads: CASSYPEAFF. The sequence in DNA is TGTGCCAGCAGTTACCCTGAAGCTTTCTTT.